These 24 T cell receptor beta chains were all obtained from the same sample, sequenced in a study of T cells in Graves' hyperthyroidism and ophthalmopathy. Amplified TCR beta CDR3 regions derived from RNA transcripts. The TCR CDR3 was amplified in a first-round RT-PCR using the HTBI primer set. TCRdb reanalysed the multiplex PCR reads using MiXCR and keeps one entry per CDR3 protein. In the table there are approximately 720,000 distinct CDR3 sequences, 15% to 20% of which are singletons. The specimen was blood. These receptor sequences come from a woman in her forties or fifties with Graves' hyperthyroidism that later progressed to Graves' ophthalmopathy.

This clonotype was counted at least ten times. V is TRBV20-1 and J is TRBJ2-3, with D possibly being TRBD1 or TRBD2 (5 bases each). Germline CDR1 and CDR2: DFQATT and SNEGSKA (reference sequence). The ends were cut back, 4 bases at V and 0 bases at J, with 8 bases in the middle. The CDR3 is 13 residues long. CDR3 sequence: CSAKRDSTDTQYF. CDR3 coding DNA: TGCAGTGCTAAACGGGACAGCACAGATACGCAGTATTTT.

The sample holds many counts of this clonotype. This sequence joins TRBV7-3 and TRBJ2-1, with 8 bases that match TRBD1. V gave up 5 bases and J gave up 7 bases; unmatched junction bases: 10. CDR3 length equals 15 residues. The germline V gene has CDR1 SGHTA and CDR2 FQGTGA. The DNA for the CDR3 is TGTGCCAGCAGCGTCGACAGGGGTAGAAATAATGAGCAGTTCTTC. Translating it yields CASSVDRGRNNEQFF.

The sample holds a few counts of this clonotype. The chain uses TRBV2 and TRBJ1-1, with D possibly being TRBD1 (6 bases). Germline V gives CDR1 SNHLY, CDR2 FYNNEI. This CDR3 is 18 amino acids long. V was pared by 3 bases and J by 3 bases, with 23 bases between. In DNA form, the CDR3 reads TGTGCCAGCAGTGATTTCCGGGGGGGCGCACGGGTGGACACTGAAGCTTTCTTT. Residues: CASSDFRGGARVDTEAFF.

The gene calls are TRBV14 and TRBJ2-7, with D perhaps assigned TRBD1 or TRBD2 (5 bases each). This CDR3 is built from 17 residues. The V gene's germline CDR1 is SGHDN and CDR2 FVKESK. V gave up 3 bases and J gave up 2 bases, with 20 bases separating them. The CDR3 sequence is CASSHLQMGRPTYEQYF. In DNA, the CDR3 is TGTGCCAGCAGCCATTTACAAATGGGACGGCCAACCTACGAGCAGTACTTC.

The rearrangement uses TRBV5-5 and TRBJ2-5; 7 bases are shared with TRBD1. The CDR3 has 14 amino acids. Germline V gene sequence: CDR1 SGHKS, CDR2 YYEKEE (reference sequence). Trimming at V came to 6 bases and at J to 5 bases, leaving 10 bases not matched to a gene. The CDR3 region is CASNGQERLETQYF. The CDR3 nucleotides are TGTGCCAGCAATGGACAGGAAAGGTTGGAGACCCAGTACTTC.

In the case of this clonotype: A clone one base away is much larger, so this may be a read error. The chain links TRBV5-1 to TRBJ2-3; 12 bases agree with TRBD2. CDR1 and CDR2 from the germline V gene are SGHRS and YFSETQ. Trimming at V came to 4 bases and at J to 9 bases, leaving 15 bases not matched to a gene. The CDR3 loop spans 17 amino acids. The CDR3 DNA reads as TGCGCCAGCAGCGGCAGACTAGCGGGGGACACCGCACCAACGCAGTATTTT. Protein sequence: CASSGRLAGDTAPTQYF. Together with reference TRBV5-1 and TRBJ2-3, the CDR3 gives the full variable domain: KAGVTQTPRYLIKTRGQQVTLSCSPISGHRSVSWYQQTPGQGLQFLFEYFSETQRNKGNFPGRFSGRQFSNSRSEMNVSTLELGDSALYLCASSGRLAGDTAPTQYFGPGTRLTVL.

Only a few counts were recorded for this clonotype. V usage is TRBV5-1 and J usage is TRBJ1-1; D is perhaps TRBD1 (5 bases). This CDR3 is built from 16 residues. The germline CDR1 and CDR2 sequences are SGHRS and YFSETQ. V was trimmed by 0 bases and J by 3 bases, leaving 15 bases between them. CDR3 region: CASSLALGDWDTEAFF. For the CDR3, the DNA is TGCGCCAGCAGCTTGGCCTTGGGGGATTGGGACACTGAAGCTTTCTTT.

The V gene is TRBV27, the J gene TRBJ2-7, with TRBD2 matching over 8 bases. The CDR3 sequence is 13 residues long. With V trimmed by 4 bases and J by 5 bases, 4 bases remained unmatched. Germline values: CDR1 MNHEY, CDR2 SMNVEV (reference sequence). CDR3 amino acids: CASSSRGGHEQYF. As DNA, the CDR3 is TGTGCCAGCAGTTCCCGGGGGGGGCACGAGCAGTACTTC.

This clonotype appeared a few times. The chain links TRBV25-1 to TRBJ2-1; 11 nucleotides align to TRBD2. The germline gives CDR1 MGHDK, CDR2 SYGVNS. The CDR3 has 15 amino acids. The trim removed 3 bases at V and 7 bases at J, leaving 5 bases unmatched. The CDR3 DNA reads as TGTGCCAGCAGTGAGACTAGCGGGGCTCAAAATGAGCAGTTCTTC. It encodes CASSETSGAQNEQFF.

This clonotype was seen only a few times. The chain is built from TRBV20-1 and TRBJ1-6; no clear D. V was clipped by 2 bases and J by 7 bases, with 6 bases between them. This CDR3 spans 12 amino acids. The germline V gene encodes CDR1 DFQATT and CDR2 SNEGSKA (reference sequence). In DNA, the CDR3 is TGCAGTGCTAGAAAGCGCAATTCACCCCTCCACTTT. Its protein product is CSARKRNSPLHF.

The table lists this clonotype with many counts. This chain links TRBV7-9 with TRBJ2-3; TRBD1 might be the D (6 bases). Per germline, CDR1 SEHNR and CDR2 FQNEAQ (reference sequence). This CDR3 is 13 amino acids long. The V end lost 3 bases, the J end lost 5 bases, and 9 bases lay between the germline ends. This CDR3 is CASSFSGEDTQYF. The DNA of the CDR3 is TGTGCCAGCAGCTTTTCAGGGGAAGATACGCAGTATTTT.

A remark on this clonotype: The conserved closing phenylalanine or tryptophan is absent in this CDR3, likely reflecting a read error. The J gene is TRBJ1-5, the V gene TRBV6-5; no clear D. Per germline, CDR1 MNHEY and CDR2 SVGAGI. V lost 4 bases, J lost 2 bases, and 3 bases lay in between. The CDR3 has 12 residues. CDR3 in amino acids: CASSSGNQPQHL. DNA for the CDR3: TGTGCCAGCAGTTCAGGCAATCAGCCCCAGCATCTT.

This chain links TRBV4-1 with TRBJ1-1; weak D call: TRBD1 (5 bases). V lost 4 bases to trimming and J lost 2 bases, with 14 bases between them. CDR1 is MGHRA, CDR2 YSYEKL, per germline. The CDR3 consists of 15 residues. The CDR3 protein is CASSLGTVLNTEAFF. Here the CDR3 DNA reads TGCGCCAGCAGCCTTGGGACGGTCTTAAACACTGAAGCTTTCTTT.

The chain combines TRBV5-4 with TRBJ2-1; maybe TRBD1 (6 bases). This CDR3 comprises 11 residues. The V gene's germline CDR1 is SGHNT and CDR2 YYREEE (reference sequence). Trimming pared 3 bases from V and 8 bases from J, leaving 6 bases between. The DNA of the CDR3 is TGTGCCAGCAGCTGGGGGCATGAGCAGTTCTTC. Its translation: CASSWGHEQFF.

There are a few counts of this clonotype. The chain combines TRBV7-2 with TRBJ2-7; 7 nucleotides agree with TRBD2. In germline, CDR1 is SGHTA, CDR2 FQGNSA. This CDR3 region has 15 residues. Germline trimming cut 3 bases from V and 5 bases from J; bases unmatched to any gene: 10. CDR3 loop: CASSLLAESLHEQYF. The CDR3, as DNA: TGTGCCAGCAGCTTGCTAGCGGAGAGTTTACACGAGCAGTACTTC.

This clonotype occurred a few times. This may be a read error: a much more frequent sequence differs by one nucleotide. The chain recombines TRBV3-1 with TRBJ1-1; D not resolved. This CDR3 has 14 amino acids. V gave up 4 bases and J gave up 4 bases, with 13 bases separating them. Germline V CDR1 and CDR2: LGHDT, YNNKEL (reference sequence). For the CDR3, the DNA is TGTGCCAGCAGCCCCGGGGAGCGGTCCACTGAAGCTTTCTTT. Protein sequence: CASSPGERSTEAFF.

This clonotype has just a few counts. The gene calls are TRBV19 and TRBJ1-3; possibly TRBD1 for D (5 bases). This CDR3 is built from 17 residues. Germline V gene data show CDR1 as LNHDA and CDR2 as SQIVND (reference sequence). V was shortened by 3 bases and J by 0 bases, with 15 bases between the two germline ends. The CDR3 reads CASSIQDTITSGNTIYF. DNA of the CDR3: TGTGCCAGTAGTATCCAGGACACCATAACCTCTGGAAACACCATATATTTT.

The rearrangement links TRBV20-1 to TRBJ2-3; 11 bases match TRBD1. The V and J ends lost 5 bases and 0 bases, in that order; junction bases with no gene match: 1. The germline V gene encodes CDR1 DFQATT and CDR2 SNEGSKA (reference sequence). The CDR3 loop spans 14 amino acids. The CDR3 DNA is TGCAGTGCTGGGACAGGGGGGAGCACAGATACGCAGTATTTT. Translated, it gives CSAGTGGSTDTQYF.

The chain uses TRBV20-1 and TRBJ1-5; possibly TRBD1 for D (5 bases). The CDR3 is made up of 13 amino acids. V was trimmed by 3 bases and J by 7 bases, leaving 13 bases between them. Germline V gene lookup returns CDR1 DFQATT and CDR2 SNEGSKA (reference sequence). The CDR3 sequence is CSASQGARQPQHF. For the CDR3, the DNA is TGCAGTGCTAGTCAGGGTGCGAGGCAGCCCCAGCATTTT.

Notes on this clonotype: Germline and junction disagree at one end, which may indicate a read error. The V call is TRBV6-1, the J call TRBJ2-1, with 9 positions matching TRBD1. The CDR3 runs to 14 residues. In germline, CDR1 is MNHNS, CDR2 SASEGT. The chain's CDR3 is CACSDRDRDNEQFF. The CDR3 DNA reads TGTGCCTGCAGTGACCGGGACAGGGACAATGAGCAGTTCTTC.

This clonotype was detected ten times or more. The chain uses TRBV2 and TRBJ2-7; tentatively, D is TRBD1 (5 bases). The CDR3 runs 13 residues. V shed 10 bases and J shed 3 bases, with 16 bases lying between them. Germline V CDR1 and CDR2: SNHLY, FYNNEI. The CDR3 region has the DNA TGTGCCATTTCGGACACAAACTACTACGAGCAGTACTTC. It codes for CAISDTNYYEQYF.

The table lists this clonotype with a few counts. V gene TRBV6-2 or TRBV6-3 combines with J gene TRBJ2-5; 9 bases are shared with TRBD1. CDR1 is MNHEY and CDR2 is SVGEGT in the germline V gene. After removal of 6 bases from V and 1 base from J, the junction contained 15 bases not matched to a gene. The CDR3 has 18 residues. The CDR3 region has the DNA TGTGCCAGCAGCCACGAGGAGGGGACAGGGTCCTTCCAAGAGACCCAGTACTTC. Translated: CASSHEEGTGSFQETQYF.

This sequence joins TRBV7-8 and TRBJ1-2, with D tentatively TRBD1 (5 bases). The CDR3 has 14 amino acids. With 3 bases removed from V and 4 bases from J, the gap between germline ends came to 12 bases. CDR1 and CDR2 (germline): SGHVS, FQNEAQ. CDR3 in amino acids: CASSLVGGGYGYTF. In nucleotides, the CDR3 is TGTGCCAGCAGCTTGGTGGGGGGAGGCTATGGCTACACCTTC.

This clonotype came up many times. The rearrangement joins TRBV5-1 to TRBJ2-1, with 10 bases aligning to TRBD1. Germline lookup yields CDR1 SGHRS and CDR2 YFSETQ. This CDR3 comprises 15 residues. J lost 7 bases, V lost 4 bases, and 8 bases had no gene match. The CDR3 nucleotides read TGCGCCAGCAGCACCGACAGGGGGCGCGTGAATGAGCAGTTCTTC. Protein sequence: CASSTDRGRVNEQFF. Complete variable domain (other parts from reference TRBV5-1 and TRBJ2-1): KAGVTQTPRYLIKTRGQQVTLSCSPISGHRSVSWYQQTPGQGLQFLFEYFSETQRNKGNFPGRFSGRQFSNSRSEMNVSTLELGDSALYLCASSTDRGRVNEQFFGPGTRLTVL.